This record concerns one T cell receptor beta chain sequence. The data were obtained in a study of cytomegalovirus exposure and HLA in healthy donors. Primers: 60 Vbeta forward and 13 Jbeta reverse. The method was immunoSEQ multiplex PCR; TCRdb's version includes in-frame clones alone and lacks a portion of them. This repertoire shows around 140,000 clones, about two thirds found once; its top ten account for 4.2%. CDR3 length: 11 amino acids. CDR1 is SGHTA and CDR2 is FQGNSA in the germline V gene. Trimming shortened V by 4 bases and J by 7 bases, and 8 bases separated the two germline ends. This clonotype was obtained from a man between 45 and 60 years old in good health and CMV-seropositive. The specimen was PBMCs. J is TRBJ2-7 and V is TRBV7-2; perhaps TRBD2 as D (6 bases). CDR3 sequence: CASSYAGEQYF. The CDR3 coding sequence is TGTGCCAGCAGCTATGCGGGGGAGCAGTACTTC.